One and the same sample provided the 2 T cell receptor beta chains below, sequenced in a study of T cell responses to AZD1222 COVID-19 vaccine. Clones were sequenced by immunoSEQ multiplex PCR, and TCRdb holds only the in-frame ones, with some missing. The sample carries about 160,000 clones, approximately 88% recorded once. Sequenced material: peripheral blood, taken 28 days after the second AZD1222 dose. These receptors were obtained from an adult who received the AZD1222 COVID-19 vaccine.

This rearrangement joins TRBV5-6 to TRBJ1-1; D is unresolved. In germline, CDR1 is SGHDT, CDR2 YYEEEE. Trimming stripped 7 bases from V and 1 base from J, with 29 bases between. CDR3 length: 19 residues. The CDR3 coding sequence is TGTGCCAGCCTCTTGAGGCTTGGCAGGCGCACCGAAAAGAACACTGAAGCTTTCTTT. It yields the protein CASLLRLGRRTEKNTEAFF. The full variable domain, in which reference TRBV5-6 and TRBJ1-1 provide the parts outside the CDR3, is DAGVTQSPTHLIKTRGQQVTLRCSPKSGHDTVSWYQQALGQGPQFIFQYYEEEERQRGNFPDRFSGHQFPNYSSELNVNALLLGDSALYLCASLLRLGRRTEKNTEAFFGQGTRLTVV.

This chain joins TRBV19 and TRBJ1-1, with a tentative D call TRBD1 (5 bases). The ends were cut back, 5 bases at V and 5 bases at J, with 18 bases in the middle. The germline V gene has CDR1 LNHDA and CDR2 SQIVND (reference sequence). The CDR3 runs 15 residues. The DNA of the CDR3 is TGTGCCAGTAGTCTAATACCCACCGAGGGGACTGAAGCTTTCTTT. It is translated as CASSLIPTEGTEAFF.